The T cell receptor (beta chain) under discussion was sequenced for a study of control samples from healthy donors and cancer patients. This CDR3 has 16 amino acids. Germline assignment: CDR1 LGHNA and CDR2 YSLEER. Trimming took 0 bases from V and 4 from J, leaving 14 bases between them. Clones were read by immunoSEQ multiplex PCR, and TCRdb kept only the in-frame ones, dropping some. Altogether 75,000 to 100,000 clones are present, around 83% being singletons, with the ten largest covering over 0.95%. The clonotype was recovered from a woman aged 50 to 65 in good health. This chain connects TRBV4-3 to TRBJ2-3; weak D call: TRBD1 (5 bases). Sequencing input: blood. DNA of the CDR3: TGCGCCAGCAGCCAAGATCGGTCGCAGGGTGCAGATACGCAGTATTTT. Encoded protein: CASSQDRSQGADTQYF.